Listed below are T cell receptor beta chains from one sample, sequenced in a study of T cell responses to AZD1222 COVID-19 vaccine. Assay used: immunoSEQ multiplex PCR; TCRdb lists only in-frame clones, some missing. The sample lists around 100,000 clones, approximately 84% occurring once. The source was peripheral blood, collected on day 0 of AZD1222 vaccination. These receptors were taken from an adult in good health. Both conserved end residues are part of each CDR3. Each record gives: clone size, D gene, J gene, V gene, CDR3 protein, CDR3 DNA. A D gene is named only where the DNA matches it firmly. Only some rows state a clone size, as once, few, many or a class for expanded clones.

- | - | TRBJ2-3 | TRBV9 | CASSRDVNADTQYF | TGTGCCAGCAGCCGAGATGTGAATGCAGATACGCAGTATTTT
- | - | TRBJ1-6 | TRBV5-1 | CASSLSGSPLHF | TGCGCCAGCAGCTTGTCAGGTTCACCCCTCCACTTT
once | - | TRBJ1-1 | TRBV28 | CASSLSRKGITEAFF | TGTGCCAGCAGTTTAAGCCGAAAGGGCATCACTGAAGCTTTCTTT
few | TRBD1 | TRBJ1-3 | TRBV5-6 | CASSDTGEGGNTIYF | TGTGCCAGCAGCGACACAGGGGAGGGTGGAAACACCATATATTTT
- | - | TRBJ2-5 | TRBV3-1/TRBV3-2 | CASSPMASSETQYF | TGTGCCAGCAGCCCGATGGCGAGCTCGGAGACCCAGTACTTC
- | TRBD2 | TRBJ2-3 | TRBV7-9 | CASSPPSVLAVGTDTQYF | TGTGCCAGCAGCCCGCCGAGTGTACTAGCGGTGGGTACAGATACGCAGTATTTT
- | TRBD2 | TRBJ2-3 | TRBV30 | CAWSADVTSGHTDTQYF | TGTGCCTGGAGTGCCGACGTGACTAGCGGCCACACAGATACGCAGTATTTT
- | TRBD1 | TRBJ2-1 | TRBV6-5 | CASSYVGGRPREQFF | TGTGCCAGCAGTTACGTAGGGGGCCGGCCACGGGAGCAGTTCTTC
- | - | TRBJ2-7 | TRBV28 | CASRRQGYEQYF | TGTGCCAGCCGGCGTCAGGGCTACGAGCAGTACTTC
- | - | TRBJ1-2 | TRBV30 | CAWTQTGYGYTF | TGTGCCTGGACTCAGACAGGTTATGGCTACACCTTC
few | - | TRBJ2-3 | TRBV5-1 | CASSGKGANTRTDTQYF | TGCGCCAGCAGCGGTAAAGGGGCGAATACCCGCACAGATACGCAGTATTTT
- | - | TRBJ2-1 | TRBV19 | CASRRSGHPYNEQFF | TGTGCCAGTAGAAGGTCGGGTCATCCTTACAATGAGCAGTTCTTC
- | TRBD2 | TRBJ2-7 | TRBV7-2 | CASSFTSGSNHEQYF | TGTGCCAGCAGCTTTACTAGCGGGAGTAACCACGAGCAGTACTTC
- | - | TRBJ1-5 | TRBV19 | CASSIARGRDQPQHF | TGTGCCAGTAGTATAGCCCGAGGGCGGGATCAGCCCCAGCATTTT
- | - | TRBJ2-1 | TRBV27 | CASSLEGSSYNEQFF | TGTGCCAGCAGTTTAGAAGGGAGCTCCTACAATGAGCAGTTCTTC
few | - | TRBJ2-3 | TRBV6-5 | CAILRDGTDTQYF | TGTGCTATTCTCAGGGACGGCACAGATACGCAGTATTTT
- | - | TRBJ2-3 | TRBV5-6 | CASSLGSTDTDTQYF | TGTGCCAGCAGCTTGGGTTCCACGGACACAGATACGCAGTATTTT
- | - | TRBJ1-6 | TRBV6-5 | CASSQGFTLHF | TGTGCCAGCAGTCAGGGTTTTACCCTCCACTTT